This TCR beta chain was documented in a study of molecular identifiers for immune sequencing clone quantification. Study findings and constraints: Researchers reportedly could pick up spiked Jurkat TCR RNA from one cell mixed into about a million naive cells. Clone sizes could be underestimated for highly expanded clones when identical TCR molecules share a barcode.

A single record per CDR3 protein comes from TCRdb applying MiXCR to the PCR reads. The table has hundreds of thousands of distinct CDR3 sequences, about 25% seen once. On this clonotype itself: Its antigen is unidentified.

The V end was cut by 5 bases, the J end by 12 bases, with 26 bases between. CDR3 length: 15 residues. CDR1 LNHDA and CDR2 SQIVND come from the germline V gene (reference sequence). This chain joins TRBV19 and TRBJ2-7; possible D gene TRBD1, 6 bases. The sequencing sample was made of naive CD8+ T cells from blood, with Jurkat cell RNA spiked in. Regarding subset: FACS-sorted CD8+CD4-CCR7+CD45RA+ naive T cells. The clonotype comes from a human donor in good health. Some libraries in this study had Jurkat cell RNA spiked in. CDR3: CASSPTQGPSYAPYF. The DNA of the CDR3 is TGTGCCAGTAGTCCCACCCAGGGGCCTTCCTACGCGCCGTACTTC. The full variable domain, completed using reference TRBV19 and TRBJ2-7, is DGGITQSPKYLFRKEGQNVTLSCEQNLNHDAMYWYRQDPGQGLRLIYYSQIVNDFQKGDIAEGYSVSREKKESFPLTVTSAQKNPTAFYLCASSPTQGPSYAPYFGPGTRLTVT.